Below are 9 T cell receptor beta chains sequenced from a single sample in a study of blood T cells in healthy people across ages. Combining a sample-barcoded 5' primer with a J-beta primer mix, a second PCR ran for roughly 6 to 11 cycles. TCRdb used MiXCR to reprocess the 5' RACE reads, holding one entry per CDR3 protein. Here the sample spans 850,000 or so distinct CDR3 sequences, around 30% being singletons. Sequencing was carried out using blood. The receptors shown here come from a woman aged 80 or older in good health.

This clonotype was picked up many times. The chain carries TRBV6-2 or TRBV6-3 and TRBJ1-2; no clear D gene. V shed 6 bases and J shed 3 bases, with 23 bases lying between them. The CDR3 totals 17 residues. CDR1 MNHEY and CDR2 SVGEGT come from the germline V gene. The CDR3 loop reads CASSFIAERGFDYGYTF. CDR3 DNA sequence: TGTGCCAGCAGCTTCATTGCGGAGCGGGGATTTGACTATGGCTACACCTTC.

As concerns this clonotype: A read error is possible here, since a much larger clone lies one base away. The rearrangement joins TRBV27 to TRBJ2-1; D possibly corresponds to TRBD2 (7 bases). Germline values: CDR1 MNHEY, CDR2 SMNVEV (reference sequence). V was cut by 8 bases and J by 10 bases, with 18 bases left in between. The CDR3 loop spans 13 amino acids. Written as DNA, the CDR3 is TGTGCCAGCGGGGGGGGCGGCGGTTACGAGCAGTTCTTC. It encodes CASGGGGGYEQFF.

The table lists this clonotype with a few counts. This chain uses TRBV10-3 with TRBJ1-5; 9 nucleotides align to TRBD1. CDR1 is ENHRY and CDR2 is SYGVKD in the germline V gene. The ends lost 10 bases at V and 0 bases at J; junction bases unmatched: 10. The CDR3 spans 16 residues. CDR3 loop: CATGTGSVYSNQPQHF. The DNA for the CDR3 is TGTGCCACCGGGACAGGGTCAGTTTATAGCAATCAGCCCCAGCATTTT.

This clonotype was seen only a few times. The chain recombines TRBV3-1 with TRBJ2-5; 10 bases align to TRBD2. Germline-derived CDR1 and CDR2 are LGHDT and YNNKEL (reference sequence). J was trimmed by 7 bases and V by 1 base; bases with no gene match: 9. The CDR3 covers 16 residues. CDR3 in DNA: TGTGCCAGCAGCCAAGTTTCAAGCGGGGGGGCCTGGACCCAGTACTTC. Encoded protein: CASSQVSSGGAWTQYF.

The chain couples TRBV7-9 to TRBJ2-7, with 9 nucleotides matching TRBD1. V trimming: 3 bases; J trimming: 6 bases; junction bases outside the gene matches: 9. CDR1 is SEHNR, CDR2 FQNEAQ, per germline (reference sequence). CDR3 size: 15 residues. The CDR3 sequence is CASSFPGTGLSEQYF. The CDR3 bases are TGTGCCAGCAGCTTTCCCGGGACAGGGTTATCCGAGCAGTACTTC.

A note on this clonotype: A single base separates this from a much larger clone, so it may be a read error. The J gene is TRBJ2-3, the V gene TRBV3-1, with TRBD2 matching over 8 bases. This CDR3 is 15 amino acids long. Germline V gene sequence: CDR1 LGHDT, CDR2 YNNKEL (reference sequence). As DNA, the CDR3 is TGTACCAGCAGCCATACGACTAGCGGCACAGATACGCAGTATTTT. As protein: CTSSHTTSGTDTQYF.

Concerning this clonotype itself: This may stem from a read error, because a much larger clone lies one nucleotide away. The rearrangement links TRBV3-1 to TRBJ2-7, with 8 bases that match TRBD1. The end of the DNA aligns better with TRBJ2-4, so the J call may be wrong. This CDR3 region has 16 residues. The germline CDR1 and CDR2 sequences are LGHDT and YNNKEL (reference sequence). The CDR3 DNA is TGTGCCAGCAGCCAAGACAGTAACCAGGGGGCTAACATTCAGTACTTC. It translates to CASSQDSNQGANIQYF.

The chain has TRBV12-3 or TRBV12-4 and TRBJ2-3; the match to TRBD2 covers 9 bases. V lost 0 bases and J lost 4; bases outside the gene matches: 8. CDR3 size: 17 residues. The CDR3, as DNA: TGTGCCAGCAGTTTAGCGGGGGGCAGGACTAGCGCAGATACGCAGTATTTT. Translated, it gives CASSLAGGRTSADTQYF.

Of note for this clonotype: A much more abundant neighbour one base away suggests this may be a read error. In nucleotides, the CDR3 is TGTGCCAGCAGCTTAGCGTCCGGGTTGCGCAATCAGCCCCAGCATTTT. Amino acid sequence: CASSLASGLRNQPQHF. The chain employs TRBV7-2 and TRBJ1-5; D gene uncertain. V lost 0 bases and J 2 bases, leaving 11 bases between the germline ends. This CDR3 is 16 amino acids long. Germline V lookup: CDR1 SGHTA, CDR2 FQGNSA.